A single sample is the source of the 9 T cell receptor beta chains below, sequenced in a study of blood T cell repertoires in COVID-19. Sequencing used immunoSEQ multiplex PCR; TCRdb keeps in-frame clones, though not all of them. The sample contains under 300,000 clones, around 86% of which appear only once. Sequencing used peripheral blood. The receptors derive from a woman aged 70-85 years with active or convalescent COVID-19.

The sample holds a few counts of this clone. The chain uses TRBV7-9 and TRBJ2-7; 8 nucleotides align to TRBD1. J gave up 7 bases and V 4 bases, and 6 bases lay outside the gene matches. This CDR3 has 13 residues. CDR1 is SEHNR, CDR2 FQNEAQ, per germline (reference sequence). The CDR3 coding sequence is TGTGCCAGCAGCTCACTAACAGGGGGAGAGCAGTACTTC. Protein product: CASSSLTGGEQYF.

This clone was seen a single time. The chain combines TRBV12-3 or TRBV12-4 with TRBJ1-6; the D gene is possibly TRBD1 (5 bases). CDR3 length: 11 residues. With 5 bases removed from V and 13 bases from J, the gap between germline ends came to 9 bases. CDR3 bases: TGTGCCAGCAGTCAGGGTGGCCCCCTCCACTTT. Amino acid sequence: CASSQGGPLHF.

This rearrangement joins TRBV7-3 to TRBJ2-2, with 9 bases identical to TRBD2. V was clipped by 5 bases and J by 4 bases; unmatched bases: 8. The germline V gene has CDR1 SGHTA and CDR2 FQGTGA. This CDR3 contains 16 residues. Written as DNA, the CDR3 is TGTGCCAGCAGCCCGCCTAGCGGGGATTCCACCGGGGAGCTGTTTTTT. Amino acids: CASSPPSGDSTGELFF.

CDR3: CATSGSSSGELFF. The CDR3 DNA is TGTGCCACCAGCGGGTCCTCGAGCGGGGAGCTGTTTTTT. The V call is TRBV24-1, the J call TRBJ2-2; D ambiguous. Germline V CDR1 and CDR2: KGHDR, SFDVKD. V was cut by 7 bases and J by 7 bases, with 12 bases left in between. This CDR3 is 13 amino acids long.

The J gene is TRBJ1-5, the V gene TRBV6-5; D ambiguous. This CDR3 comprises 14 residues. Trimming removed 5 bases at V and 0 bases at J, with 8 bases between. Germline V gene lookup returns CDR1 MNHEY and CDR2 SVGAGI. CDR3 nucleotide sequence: TGTGCCAGCAGTCCAGGACTTAGCAATCAGCCCCAGCATTTT. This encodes CASSPGLSNQPQHF.

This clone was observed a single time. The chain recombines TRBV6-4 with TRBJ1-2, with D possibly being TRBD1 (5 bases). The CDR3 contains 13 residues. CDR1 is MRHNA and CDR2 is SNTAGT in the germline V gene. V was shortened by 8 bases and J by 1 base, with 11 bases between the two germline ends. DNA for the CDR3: TGTGCCAGCCCTCGGGACTTTAACTATGGCTACACCTTC. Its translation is CASPRDFNYGYTF.

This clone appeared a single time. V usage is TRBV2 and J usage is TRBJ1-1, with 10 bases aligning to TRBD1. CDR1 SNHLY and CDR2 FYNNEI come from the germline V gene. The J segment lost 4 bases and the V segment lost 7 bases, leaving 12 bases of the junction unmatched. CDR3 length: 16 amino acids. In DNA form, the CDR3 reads TGTGCCAGCACGACAGGGGGCTACCGAGGGGGCACTGAAGCTTTCTTT. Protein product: CASTTGGYRGGTEAFF. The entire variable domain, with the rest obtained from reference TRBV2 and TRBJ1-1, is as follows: EPEVTQTPSHQVTQMGQEVILRCVPISNHLYFYWYRQILGQKVEFLVSFYNNEISEKSEIFDDQFSVERPDGSNFTLKIRSTKLEDSAMYFCASTTGGYRGGTEAFFGQGTRLTVV.

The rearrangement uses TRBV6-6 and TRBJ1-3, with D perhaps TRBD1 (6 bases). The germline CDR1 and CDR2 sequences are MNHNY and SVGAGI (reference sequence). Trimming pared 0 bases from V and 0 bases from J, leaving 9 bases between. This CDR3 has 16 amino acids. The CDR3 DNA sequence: TGTGCCAGCAGTTACTCCCGGGACAACTCTGGAAACACCATATATTTT. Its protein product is CASSYSRDNSGNTIYF.

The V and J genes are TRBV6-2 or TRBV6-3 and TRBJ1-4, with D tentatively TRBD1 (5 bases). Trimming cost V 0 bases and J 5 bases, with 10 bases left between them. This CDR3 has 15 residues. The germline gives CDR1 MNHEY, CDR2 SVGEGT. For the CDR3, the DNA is TGTGCCAGCAGTTACTCGGGACGGGGGAATGAAAAACTGTTTTTT. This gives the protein CASSYSGRGNEKLFF.